What follows are 13 T cell receptor beta chains derived from one specimen sequenced in a study of cytomegalovirus exposure and HLA in healthy donors. Vbeta (60) and Jbeta (13) primers were used in the PCR. Generated by immunoSEQ multiplex PCR, the TCRdb table keeps only in-frame clones and is missing some. The table for this sample gives 180,000 or so clones. Specimen: PBMCs. These receptor sequences come from a boy aged 10-17 years in good health and CMV-seronegative.

V is TRBV29-1 and J is TRBJ1-1; unclear D gene. Germline-derived CDR1 and CDR2 are SQVTM and ANQGSEA. The CDR3 is 13 amino acids. V lost 0 bases and J lost 1, with 6 bases in between. The CDR3 DNA follows: TGCAGCGTTGAAGATCAAGCGAACACTGAAGCTTTCTTT. Protein product: CSVEDQANTEAFF.

A note on this clone: The junction shows a germline mismatch at one end, possibly a read error. V and J are TRBV9 and TRBJ1-6, with 9 bases that match TRBD1. CDR1 is SGDLS and CDR2 is YYNGEE in the germline V gene. The CDR3 length is 14 residues. DNA for the CDR3: TGTGCCAGCAGCGCGGGACAGGGCGGCGCACCCCTCCGCTTT. Protein sequence: CASSAGQGGAPLRF.

The rearrangement uses TRBV4-1 and TRBJ1-1, with D maybe TRBD1 (6 bases). CDR3 length: 15 residues. From germline, CDR1 is MGHRA and CDR2 YSYEKL. The V end lost 1 base, the J end lost 3 bases, and 12 bases lay between the germline ends. CDR3 sequence (DNA): TGCGCCAGCAGCCAAGCCGGTTACAGGGACACTGAAGCTTTCTTT. It translates to CASSQAGYRDTEAFF.

The rearrangement links TRBV11-1 to TRBJ1-6, with 8 bases fitting TRBD1. CDR1 SGHAT and CDR2 FQDESV come from the germline V gene (reference sequence). CDR3 length equals 15 residues. Trimming took 3 bases from V and 7 from J; bases not matched to a gene: 5. In DNA, the CDR3 is TGTGCCAGCAGCTTTGGACAGGGAAGGAATTCACCCCTCCACTTT. This translates into CASSFGQGRNSPLHF.

The rearrangement links TRBV7-9 to TRBJ1-1; TRBD1 matches at 10 bases. J gave up 4 bases and V 7 bases, and 3 bases lay outside the gene matches. This CDR3 is built from 13 residues. Germline CDR1 and CDR2: SEHNR and FQNEAQ (reference sequence). This CDR3 reads CASNRQGATEAFF. The CDR3 nucleotides read TGTGCCAGCAACCGACAGGGGGCCACTGAAGCTTTCTTT.

The CDR3 coding sequence is TGCGCCAGCAGCCAAGCTGCGGGACTAGAGACCCAGTACTTC. Its protein product is CASSQAAGLETQYF. The chain employs TRBV4-1 and TRBJ2-5; TRBD2 is a possible D gene (6 bases). Germline loops: CDR1 MGHRA, CDR2 YSYEKL. The V gene lost 1 base and the J gene lost 4 bases, with 10 bases spanning the gap. The CDR3 length is 14 residues.

J is TRBJ1-4 and V is TRBV18, with D possibly TRBD1 on 6 matching bases. V lost 5 bases, J lost 12 bases, and 10 bases lay in between. This CDR3 is 11 amino acids long. In germline, CDR1 is KGHSH, CDR2 LQKENI. CDR3 residues: CASSEDRELFF. CDR3 bases: TGTGCCAGCTCAGAGGACAGAGAACTGTTTTTT.

CDR3 coding DNA: TGCAGCGTTATAACGGATAGCTCCTACGAGCAGTACTTC. It yields the protein CSVITDSSYEQYF. The V call is TRBV29-1, the J call TRBJ2-5, with D unresolved. The DNA end favors TRBJ2-7, so the J call may be wrong. In germline, CDR1 is SQVTM, CDR2 ANQGSEA. This CDR3 comprises 13 residues.

J is TRBJ2-5 and V is TRBV19; D is uncertain. The CDR3 has 15 amino acids. V gave up 3 bases and J gave up 3 bases, with 14 bases separating them. Germline-derived CDR1 and CDR2 are LNHDA and SQIVND (reference sequence). The CDR3 is CASSIHSPTEETQYF. The CDR3 DNA reads TGTGCCAGTAGTATCCACAGTCCGACCGAAGAGACCCAGTACTTC.

The chain couples TRBV14 to TRBJ2-5; D is unclear. Trimming took off 5 bases at V and 0 bases at J, with 7 bases between the two ends. The CDR3 covers 13 residues. Germline V gives CDR1 SGHDN, CDR2 FVKESK. The DNA for the CDR3 is TGTGCCAGCAGCGGGCTGTACCAAGAGACCCAGTACTTC. Protein: CASSGLYQETQYF.

CDR3 bases: TGTGCCAGCAGCTCAAGGAAACTAGCGGGGGGATTAGAGCAGTTCTTC. Translated: CASSSRKLAGGLEQFF. V gene TRBV5-8 combines with J gene TRBJ2-1; 12 bases line up with TRBD2. Per the germline V gene, CDR1 is SGHTS and CDR2 is YDEGEE. CDR3 length: 16 amino acids. After removal of 3 bases from V and 10 bases from J, the junction contained 11 bases not matched to a gene.

V usage is TRBV11-1 and J usage is TRBJ2-2, with D perhaps TRBD1 (6 bases). Germline V gene lookup returns CDR1 SGHAT and CDR2 FQDESV (reference sequence). V was cut by 5 bases and J by 5 bases, with 18 bases left in between. The CDR3 has 16 amino acids. Written as DNA, the CDR3 is TGTGCCAGCAGCAGACTAACCGGGACACTAACCGGGGAGCTGTTTTTT. Its protein product is CASSRLTGTLTGELFF.

The chain carries TRBV18 and TRBJ1-2; no firm D call. Germline CDR1 KGHSH, CDR2 LQKENI. The CDR3 is made up of 15 amino acids. Trimming took off 3 bases at V and 0 bases at J, with 11 bases between the two ends. In nucleotides, the CDR3 is TGTGCCAGCTCACCGGACGGGATAGCTAACTATGGCTACACCTTC. Residues: CASSPDGIANYGYTF. The full variable domain, with the rest looked up from reference TRBV18 and TRBJ1-2, is NAGVMQNPRHLVRRRGQEARLRCSPMKGHSHVYWYRQLPEEGLKFMVYLQKENIIDESGMPKERFSAEFPKEGPSILRIQQVVRGDSAAYFCASSPDGIANYGYTFGSGTRLTVV.